This T cell receptor (beta chain) was identified during a study of blood T cell repertoires in COVID-19. On the study more broadly: Specimens from acute and convalescent COVID-19 originated in the United States, Italy and Spain. T cells, B-cell-depleted T cells, or PBMCs provided the cDNA or gDNA that served as material.

This clone was counted once. In the original processing: How many nucleated cells were present was estimated from reference gene primer amplification. Sequenced by immunoSEQ multiplex PCR; TCRdb stores in-frame clones only, minus some. V and J calls and clone size are those listed in that table; D and trimming were worked out from the DNA. The sample lists 300,000 to 450,000 clones, approximately 86% seen once, with about 3% in the top ten. CDR1 and CDR2 from the germline V gene are KGHDR and SFDVKD. V gave up 3 bases and J gave up 4 bases, with 14 bases separating them. The CDR3 is 15 amino acids. The clonotype was recovered from a human donor in a cohort sampled during active COVID-19. Specimen: peripheral blood. The rearrangement uses TRBV24-1 and TRBJ2-5, with D possibly TRBD2 on 7 matching bases. The CDR3 region is CATSDHTGRGETQYF. The DNA of the CDR3 is TGTGCCACCAGTGATCATACAGGGAGGGGAGAGACCCAGTACTTC.